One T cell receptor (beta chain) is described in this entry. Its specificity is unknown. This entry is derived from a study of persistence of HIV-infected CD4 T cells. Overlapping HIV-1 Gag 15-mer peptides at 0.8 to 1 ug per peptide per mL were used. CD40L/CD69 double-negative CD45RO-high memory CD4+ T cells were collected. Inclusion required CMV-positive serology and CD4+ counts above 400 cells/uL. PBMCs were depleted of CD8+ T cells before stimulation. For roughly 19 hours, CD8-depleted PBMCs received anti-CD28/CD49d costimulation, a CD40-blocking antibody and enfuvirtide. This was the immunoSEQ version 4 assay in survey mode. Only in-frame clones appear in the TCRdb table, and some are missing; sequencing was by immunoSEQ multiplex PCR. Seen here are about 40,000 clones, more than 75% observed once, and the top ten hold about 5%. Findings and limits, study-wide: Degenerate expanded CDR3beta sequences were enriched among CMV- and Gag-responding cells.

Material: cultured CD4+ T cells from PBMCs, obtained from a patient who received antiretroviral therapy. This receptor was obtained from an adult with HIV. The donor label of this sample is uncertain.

CDR3 protein: CASSSRGQGGSRETQYF. The CDR3 coding sequence is TGTGCCAGTAGTTCCCGGGGACAGGGGGGTTCTCGGGAGACCCAGTACTTC. The genes are TRBV19 and TRBJ2-5, with 11 bases aligning to TRBD1. V dropped 5 bases and J dropped 5; count of bases not matched to a gene: 13. The germline CDR1 and CDR2 sequences are LNHDA and SQIVND (reference sequence). The CDR3 is 17 residues long.